The 6 T cell receptor beta chains below all came from one sample that was sequenced in a study of blood T cell repertoires in COVID-19. The table came from immunoSEQ multiplex PCR; TCRdb's copy has only in-frame clones and leaves some out. The sample includes roughly 180,000 clones, 85% of them seen just once. Sequencing was performed on peripheral blood. All receptors come from a woman aged 60-75 years with acute or convalescent COVID-19.

The V call is TRBV6-1, the J call TRBJ2-7; the D is unclear. Between the trimmed V and J ends, which lost 3 bases and 12 bases, there was a span of 18 bases. The CDR3 has 13 amino acids. Germline loops: CDR1 MNHNS, CDR2 SASEGT. In nucleotides, the CDR3 is TGTGCCAGCAGTGAGAGCCTCTCGGAGCAACCGTACGTC. The encoded protein is CASSESLSEQPYV.

The chain recombines TRBV7-9 with TRBJ1-1; 9 nucleotides align to TRBD1. CDR3 length equals 16 residues. V dropped 5 bases and J dropped 3; count of bases not matched to a gene: 10. Germline CDR1 and CDR2: SEHNR and FQNEAQ (reference sequence). The CDR3 DNA follows: TGTGCCAGCAGCCTTTATAGTGGACAGGGGTACACTGAAGCTTTCTTT. Protein sequence: CASSLYSGQGYTEAFF.

The genes are TRBV13 and TRBJ2-1; TRBD2 is a possible D gene (7 bases). V lost 5 bases and J 4 bases, leaving 18 bases between the germline ends. The length of the CDR3 is 16 residues. The germline gives CDR1 PRHDT, CDR2 FYEKMQ (reference sequence). CDR3 in DNA: TGTGCCAGCAGCCGGGGGCGGGAGCATAATTACAATGAGCAGTTCTTC. Protein: CASSRGREHNYNEQFF.

This chain uses TRBV5-4 with TRBJ1-5; 11 bases fit TRBD1. CDR1 is SGHNT and CDR2 is YYREEE in the germline V gene (reference sequence). This CDR3 is 14 amino acids long. Losses at the gene ends were 4 bases for V and 6 bases for J; bases not matched to a gene: 3. CDR3 amino acids: CASSPGQGVQPQHF. DNA for the CDR3: TGTGCCAGCAGCCCGGGACAGGGGGTTCAGCCCCAGCATTTT. Full variable domain (rest looked up from reference TRBV5-4 and TRBJ1-5): ETGVTQSPTHLIKTRGQQVTLRCSSQSGHNTVSWYQQALGQGPQFIFQYYREEENGRGNFPPRFSGLQFPNYSSELNVNALELDDSALYLCASSPGQGVQPQHFGDGTRLSIL.

V and J are TRBV7-2 and TRBJ2-7, with D tentatively TRBD2 (6 bases). The CDR3 contains 13 residues. The V end was cut by 9 bases, the J end by 5 bases, with 17 bases between. Germline V gene data show CDR1 as SGHTA and CDR2 as FQGNSA. CDR3 sequence: CASSRRAGHEQYF. The DNA for the CDR3 is TGTGCCAGTAGTCGGAGGGCAGGCCACGAGCAGTACTTC.

The chain combines TRBV7-2 with TRBJ1-1; D call uncertain. CDR3 length: 14 amino acids. V was trimmed by 2 bases and J by 6 bases, leaving 13 bases between them. Germline CDR1 and CDR2: SGHTA and FQGNSA. The CDR3 here is CASSLNSRRAEAFF. The CDR3 region has the DNA TGTGCCAGCAGCTTAAACAGTCGGCGGGCTGAAGCTTTCTTT.